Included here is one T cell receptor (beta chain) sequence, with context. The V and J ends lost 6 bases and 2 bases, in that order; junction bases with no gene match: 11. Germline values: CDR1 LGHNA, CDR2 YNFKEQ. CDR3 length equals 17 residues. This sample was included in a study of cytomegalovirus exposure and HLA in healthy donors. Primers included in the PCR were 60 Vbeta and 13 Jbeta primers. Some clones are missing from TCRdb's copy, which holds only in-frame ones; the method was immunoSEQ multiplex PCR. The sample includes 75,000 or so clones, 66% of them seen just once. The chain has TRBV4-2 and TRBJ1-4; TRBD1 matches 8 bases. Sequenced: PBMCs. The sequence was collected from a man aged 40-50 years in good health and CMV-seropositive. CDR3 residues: CASRPGTGGKTNEKLFF. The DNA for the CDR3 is TGTGCCAGCAGACCGGGAACAGGGGGGAAGACTAATGAAAAACTGTTTTTT.